This T cell receptor beta chain was retrieved from a study of blood T cell repertoires in COVID-19. As for the study in general: Specimens from acute and convalescent COVID-19 originated in the United States, Italy and Spain. The analysed material was cDNA or gDNA that came from T cells, B-cell-depleted T cells, or PBMCs.

This clone was picked up one time. The participants were between about 18 and 90 years old and came from fewer than 25 US areas. As originally analysed: Estimates of nucleated cell counts were drawn from the amplification of reference gene primers. Repertoires were generated with immunoSEQ multiplex PCR, while TCRdb's copy carries only in-frame clones and drops some. That table supplies the V and J calls and clone size; D and trimming were determined from the DNA. This sample has 200,000 to 250,000 clones, with approximately 84% found just once. V was cut by 5 bases and J by 9 bases, with 16 bases left in between. The germline V gene has CDR1 SEHNR and CDR2 FQNEAQ (reference sequence). CDR3 length: 13 residues.

Sequencing used PBMCs or T cells enriched from blood (not recorded which). The chain employs TRBV7-9 and TRBJ2-5, with D maybe TRBD2 (6 bases). The source of this sequence is a man between 60 and 70 years old who had recovered from COVID-19. As DNA, the CDR3 is TGTGCCAGCAGCCTCACTAGCTTCGGGGCCCAGTACTTC. Protein sequence: CASSLTSFGAQYF.